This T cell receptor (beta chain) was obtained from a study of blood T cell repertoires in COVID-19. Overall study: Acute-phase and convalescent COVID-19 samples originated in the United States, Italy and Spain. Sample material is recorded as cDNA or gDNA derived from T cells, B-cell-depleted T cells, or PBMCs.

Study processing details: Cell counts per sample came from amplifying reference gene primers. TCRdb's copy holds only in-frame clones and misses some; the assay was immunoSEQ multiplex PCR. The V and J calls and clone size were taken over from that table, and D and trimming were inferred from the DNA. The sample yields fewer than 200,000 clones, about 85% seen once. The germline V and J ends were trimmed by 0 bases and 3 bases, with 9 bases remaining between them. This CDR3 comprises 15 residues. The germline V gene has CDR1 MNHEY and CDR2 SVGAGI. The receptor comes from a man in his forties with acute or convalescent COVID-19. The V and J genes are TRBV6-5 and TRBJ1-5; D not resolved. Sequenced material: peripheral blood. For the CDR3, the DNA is TGTGCCAGCAGTTACTCTTCCAGGTTCAATCAGCCCCAGCATTTT. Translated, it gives CASSYSSRFNQPQHF.